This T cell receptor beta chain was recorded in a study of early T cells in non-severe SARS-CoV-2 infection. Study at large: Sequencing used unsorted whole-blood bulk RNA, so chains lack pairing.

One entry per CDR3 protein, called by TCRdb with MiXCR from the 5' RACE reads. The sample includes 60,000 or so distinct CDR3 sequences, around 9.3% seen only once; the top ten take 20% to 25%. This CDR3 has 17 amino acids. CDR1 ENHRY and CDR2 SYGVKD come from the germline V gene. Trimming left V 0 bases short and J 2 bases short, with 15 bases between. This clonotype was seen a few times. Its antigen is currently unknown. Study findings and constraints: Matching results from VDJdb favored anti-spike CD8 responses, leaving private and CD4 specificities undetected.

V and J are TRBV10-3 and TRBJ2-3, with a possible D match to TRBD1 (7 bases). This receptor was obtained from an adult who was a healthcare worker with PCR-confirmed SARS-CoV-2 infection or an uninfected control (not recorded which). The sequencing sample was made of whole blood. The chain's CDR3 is CAISESWQGGPTDTQYF. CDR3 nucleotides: TGTGCCATCAGTGAGTCGTGGCAGGGGGGACCCACAGATACGCAGTATTTT.